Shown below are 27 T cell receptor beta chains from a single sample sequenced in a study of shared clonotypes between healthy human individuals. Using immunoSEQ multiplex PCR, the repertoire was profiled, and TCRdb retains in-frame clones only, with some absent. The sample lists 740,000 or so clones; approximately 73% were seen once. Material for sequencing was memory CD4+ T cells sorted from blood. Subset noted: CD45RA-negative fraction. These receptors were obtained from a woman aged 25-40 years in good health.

The DNA of the CDR3 is TGCGCCAGCAGTCAAGTTCTCCAAGAGACCCAGTACTTC. It yields the protein CASSQVLQETQYF. This chain joins TRBV10-2 and TRBJ2-5; D remains ambiguous. There are 13 residues in the CDR3. CDR1 is WSHSY and CDR2 is SAAADI in the germline V gene. V lost 5 bases, J lost 1 base, and 8 bases lay in between.

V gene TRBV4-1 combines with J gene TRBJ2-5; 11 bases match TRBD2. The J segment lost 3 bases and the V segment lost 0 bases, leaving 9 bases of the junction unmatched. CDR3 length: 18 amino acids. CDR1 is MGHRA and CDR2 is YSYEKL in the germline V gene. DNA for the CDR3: TGCGCCAGCAGCCAAGATTCCGGGAATAGCGGGAGGGAAGAGACCCAGTACTTC. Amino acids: CASSQDSGNSGREETQYF.

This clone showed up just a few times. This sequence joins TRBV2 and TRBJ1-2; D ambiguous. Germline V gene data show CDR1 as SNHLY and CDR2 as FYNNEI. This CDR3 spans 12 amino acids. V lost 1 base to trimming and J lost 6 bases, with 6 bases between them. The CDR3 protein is CASSEVWDGYTF. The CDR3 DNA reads TGTGCCAGCAGTGAAGTTTGGGATGGCTACACCTTC.

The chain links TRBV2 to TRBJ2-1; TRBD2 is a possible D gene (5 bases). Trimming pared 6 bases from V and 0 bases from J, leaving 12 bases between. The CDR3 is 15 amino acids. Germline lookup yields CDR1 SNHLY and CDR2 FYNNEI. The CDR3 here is CASSSSRSSYNEQFF. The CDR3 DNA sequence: TGTGCCAGCAGCTCTAGCAGGAGCTCCTACAATGAGCAGTTCTTC.

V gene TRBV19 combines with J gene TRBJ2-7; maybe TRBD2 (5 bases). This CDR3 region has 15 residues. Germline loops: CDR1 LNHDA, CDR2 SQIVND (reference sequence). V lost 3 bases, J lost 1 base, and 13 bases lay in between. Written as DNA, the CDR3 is TGTGCCAGTAGTATCACAGCGGAGGCTTCCTACGAGCAGTACTTC. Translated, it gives CASSITAEASYEQYF.

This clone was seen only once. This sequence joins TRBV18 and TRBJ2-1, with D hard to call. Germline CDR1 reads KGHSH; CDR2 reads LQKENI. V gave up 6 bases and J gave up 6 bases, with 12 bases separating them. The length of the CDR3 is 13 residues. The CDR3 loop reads CASSSADSNEQFF. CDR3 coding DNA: TGTGCCAGCTCTTCGGCCGATTCCAATGAGCAGTTCTTC.

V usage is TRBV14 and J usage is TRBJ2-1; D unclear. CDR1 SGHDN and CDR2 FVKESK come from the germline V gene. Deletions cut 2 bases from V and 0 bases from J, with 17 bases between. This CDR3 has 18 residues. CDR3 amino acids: CASSQQSVLGFSYNEQFF. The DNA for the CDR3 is TGTGCCAGCAGCCAACAGTCTGTCTTGGGATTCTCCTACAATGAGCAGTTCTTC.

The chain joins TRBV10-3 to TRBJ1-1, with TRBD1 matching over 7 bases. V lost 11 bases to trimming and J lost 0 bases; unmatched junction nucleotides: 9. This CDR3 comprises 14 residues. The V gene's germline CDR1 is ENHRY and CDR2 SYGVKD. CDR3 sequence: CASGGGVMNTEAFF. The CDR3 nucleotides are TGTGCCTCAGGGGGGGGAGTCATGAACACTGAAGCTTTCTTT.

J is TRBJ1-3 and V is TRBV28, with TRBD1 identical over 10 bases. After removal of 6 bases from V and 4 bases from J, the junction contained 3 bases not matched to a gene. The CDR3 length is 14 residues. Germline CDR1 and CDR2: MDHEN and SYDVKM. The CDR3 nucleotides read TGTGCCAGCAGGACAGGGGGCGACGGAAACACCATATATTTT. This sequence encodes CASRTGGDGNTIYF.

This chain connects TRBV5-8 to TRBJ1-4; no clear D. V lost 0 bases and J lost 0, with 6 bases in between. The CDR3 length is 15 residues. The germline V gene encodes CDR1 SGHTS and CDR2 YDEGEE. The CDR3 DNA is TGTGCCAGCAGCTTGGTGGGAACAACTAATGAAAAACTGTTTTTT. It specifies CASSLVGTTNEKLFF.

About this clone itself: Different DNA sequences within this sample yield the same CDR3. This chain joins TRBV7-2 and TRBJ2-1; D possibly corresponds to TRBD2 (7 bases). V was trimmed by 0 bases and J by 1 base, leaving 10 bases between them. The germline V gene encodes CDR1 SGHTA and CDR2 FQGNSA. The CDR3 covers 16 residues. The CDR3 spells CASSLASGTSYNEQFF. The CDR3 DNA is TGTGCCAGCAGCTTAGCCAGCGGGACATCCTACAATGAGCAGTTCTTC. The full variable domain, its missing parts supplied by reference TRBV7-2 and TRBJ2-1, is GAGVSQSPSNKVTEKGKDVELRCDPISGHTALYWYRQSLGQGLEFLIYFQGNSAPDKSGLPSDRFSAERTGGSVSTLTIQRTQQEDSAVYLCASSLASGTSYNEQFFGPGTRLTVL.

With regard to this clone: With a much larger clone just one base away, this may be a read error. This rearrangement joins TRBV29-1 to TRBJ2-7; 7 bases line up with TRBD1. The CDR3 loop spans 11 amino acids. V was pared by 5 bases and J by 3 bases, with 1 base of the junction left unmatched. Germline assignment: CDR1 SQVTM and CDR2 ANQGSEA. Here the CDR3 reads CSVRDSYEQYF. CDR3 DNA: TGCAGCGTTAGGGACAGCTACGAGCAGTACTTC.

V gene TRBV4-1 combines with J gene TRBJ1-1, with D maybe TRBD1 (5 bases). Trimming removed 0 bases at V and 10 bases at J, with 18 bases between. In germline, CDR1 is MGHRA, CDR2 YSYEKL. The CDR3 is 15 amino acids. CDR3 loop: CASSQDAHLPGGAFF. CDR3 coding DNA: TGCGCCAGCAGCCAAGATGCCCACCTCCCCGGGGGAGCTTTCTTT.

Here the CDR3 reads CASSYRVENEKLFF. The CDR3 DNA follows: TGTGCCAGCAGTTACCGAGTAGAGAATGAAAAACTGTTTTTT. The chain uses TRBV6-5 and TRBJ1-4; unclear D gene. The length of the CDR3 is 14 residues. In germline, CDR1 is MNHEY, CDR2 SVGAGI. Trimming removed 2 bases from V and 5 bases from J, with 9 bases in between.

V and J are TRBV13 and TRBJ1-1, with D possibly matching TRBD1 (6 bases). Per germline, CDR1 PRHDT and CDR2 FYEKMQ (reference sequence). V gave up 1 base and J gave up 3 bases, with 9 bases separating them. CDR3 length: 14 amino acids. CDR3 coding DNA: TGTGCCAGCAGCTTAGCAGGGGATGACACTGAAGCTTTCTTT. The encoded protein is CASSLAGDDTEAFF.

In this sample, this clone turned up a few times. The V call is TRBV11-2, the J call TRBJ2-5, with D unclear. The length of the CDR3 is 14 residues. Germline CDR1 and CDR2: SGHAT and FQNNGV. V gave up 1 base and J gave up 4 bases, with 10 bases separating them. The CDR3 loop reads CASSLVVGTETQYF. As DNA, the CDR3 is TGTGCCAGCAGCTTAGTCGTTGGCACAGAGACCCAGTACTTC.

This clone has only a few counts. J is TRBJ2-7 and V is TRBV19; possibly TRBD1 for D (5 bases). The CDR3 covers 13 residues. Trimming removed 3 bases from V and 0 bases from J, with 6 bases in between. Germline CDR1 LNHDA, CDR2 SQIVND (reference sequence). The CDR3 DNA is TGTGCCAGTAGTATGGACACCTCCTACGAGCAGTACTTC. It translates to CASSMDTSYEQYF. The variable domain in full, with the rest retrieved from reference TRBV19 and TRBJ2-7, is DGGITQSPKYLFRKEGQNVTLSCEQNLNHDAMYWYRQDPGQGLRLIYYSQIVNDFQKGDIAEGYSVSREKKESFPLTVTSAQKNPTAFYLCASSMDTSYEQYFGPGTRLTVT.

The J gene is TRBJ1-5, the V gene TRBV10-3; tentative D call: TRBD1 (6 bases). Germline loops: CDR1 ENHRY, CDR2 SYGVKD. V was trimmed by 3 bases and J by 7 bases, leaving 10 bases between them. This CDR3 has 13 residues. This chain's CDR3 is CAISDRGGQPQHF. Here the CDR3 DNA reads TGTGCCATCAGTGACAGGGGAGGACAGCCCCAGCATTTT.

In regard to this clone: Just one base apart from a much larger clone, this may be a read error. The CDR3 sequence is CSVAPQGVNIQYF. DNA of the CDR3: TGCAGCGTTGCACCTCAGGGGGTGAACATTCAGTACTTC. This chain uses TRBV29-1 with TRBJ2-4; 7 positions match TRBD1. The CDR3 has 13 amino acids. With V trimmed by 4 bases and J by 7 bases, 7 bases remained unmatched. From germline, CDR1 is SQVTM and CDR2 ANQGSEA.

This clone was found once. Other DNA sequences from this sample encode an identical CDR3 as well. The DNA for the CDR3 is TGTGCCAGCAGCCAAGATCGGGAGGGCCAAGAGACCCAGTACTTC. This codes for CASSQDREGQETQYF. The rearrangement uses TRBV4-2 and TRBJ2-5, with 8 nucleotides matching TRBD2. Germline loops: CDR1 LGHNA, CDR2 YNFKEQ. Trimming took 0 bases from V and 1 from J; bases not matched to a gene: 1. The CDR3 is 15 residues long.

In nucleotides, the CDR3 is TGTGCCAGCAGTTTTCGCAGGGGAGGGCTGGACGAGCAGTACTTC. Amino acids: CASSFRRGGLDEQYF. The chain uses TRBV28 and TRBJ2-7; a weak D match, TRBD2 (7 bases). Trimming stripped 3 bases from V and 5 bases from J, with 17 bases between. The CDR3 runs 15 residues. Germline V lookup: CDR1 MDHEN, CDR2 SYDVKM.

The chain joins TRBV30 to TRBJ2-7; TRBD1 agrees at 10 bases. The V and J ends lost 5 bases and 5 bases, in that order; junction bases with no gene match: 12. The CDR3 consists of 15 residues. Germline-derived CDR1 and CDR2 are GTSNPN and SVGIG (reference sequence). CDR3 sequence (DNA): TGTGCCTGGGGAGAAGAGGACAGGGGGTTTGACGAGCAGTACTTC. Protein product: CAWGEEDRGFDEQYF.

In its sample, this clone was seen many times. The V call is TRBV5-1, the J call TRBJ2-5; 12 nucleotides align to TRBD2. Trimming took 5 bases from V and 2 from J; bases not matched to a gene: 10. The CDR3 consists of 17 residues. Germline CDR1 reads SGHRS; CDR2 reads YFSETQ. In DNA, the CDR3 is TGCGCCAGCAGTTCTCTAGCGGGAGGGCGGGGACAAGAGACCCAGTACTTC. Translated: CASSSLAGGRGQETQYF.

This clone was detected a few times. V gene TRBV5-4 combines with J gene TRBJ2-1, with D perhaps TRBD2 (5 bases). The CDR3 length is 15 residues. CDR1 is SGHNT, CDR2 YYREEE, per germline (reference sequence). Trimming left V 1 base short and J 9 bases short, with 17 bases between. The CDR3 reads CASSLSLREEGEQFF. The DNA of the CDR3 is TGTGCCAGCAGCTTGAGTTTGAGGGAAGAGGGTGAGCAGTTCTTC.

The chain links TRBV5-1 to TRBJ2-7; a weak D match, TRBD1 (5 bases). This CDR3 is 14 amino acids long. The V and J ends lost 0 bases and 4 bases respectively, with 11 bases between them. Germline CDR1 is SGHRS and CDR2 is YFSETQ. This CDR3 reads CASSLEGMPYEQYF. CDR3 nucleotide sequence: TGCGCCAGCAGCTTGGAGGGGATGCCGTACGAGCAGTACTTC.

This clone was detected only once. In nucleotides, the CDR3 is TGCACCAGCAGCCAAGATTTGGGGACAGCGGGCAACACCGGGGAGCTGTTTTTT. Translating gives CTSSQDLGTAGNTGELFF. This chain uses TRBV1 with TRBJ2-2; the D segment call TRBD1 is taken from the table without a DNA check. TRBV1 is a listed pseudogene. CDR3 size: 18 residues.

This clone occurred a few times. The CDR3 region has the DNA TGTGCCAGCAGCTCAAGGACAGGGAACAATGAGCAGTTCTTC. Translated, it gives CASSSRTGNNEQFF. This chain uses TRBV11-2 with TRBJ2-1; 8 nucleotides match TRBD1. CDR3 length: 14 amino acids. The V and J ends lost 4 bases and 5 bases, in that order; junction bases with no gene match: 4. The germline CDR1 and CDR2 sequences are SGHAT and FQNNGV.